The table lists the clone carrying this T cell receptor (beta chain) with a few counts. The antigen is unknown. Template material for amplifying TCR beta CDR3 regions consisted of RNA transcripts. The HTBI set primed first-round TCR CDR3 RT-PCR. TCRdb re-derived calls from the multiplex PCR reads in MiXCR, one entry per CDR3 protein. The table has 450,000 to 600,000 distinct CDR3 sequences, 20% seen once. This sample was included in a study of T cells in Graves' hyperthyroidism and ophthalmopathy. Patients affected by ophthalmopathy presented a Clinical Activity Score of at least 3, a NOSPECS grade of at least 4, and disease duration below 3 months. Diagnoses used clinical symptoms, serum thyroxine and TRAb, thyroid ultrasound and orbital computed tomography. The study, taken as a whole, reports: Most clonotypes expanded in thyroid above 0.001 were likewise present in blood.

The sequence derives from a man aged 35 to 55 with Graves' ophthalmopathy. Sequencing used blood.

CDR3 sequence (DNA): TGCGCCAGCAGCCAACTAGCGGGAGGAGGGGGTTACGAGCAGTACTTC. This translates into CASSQLAGGGGYEQYF. This sequence joins TRBV4-1 and TRBJ2-7; TRBD2 agrees at 11 bases. This CDR3 contains 16 residues. Germline CDR1 reads MGHRA; CDR2 reads YSYEKL. The V and J ends lost 2 bases and 4 bases, in that order; junction bases with no gene match: 7.